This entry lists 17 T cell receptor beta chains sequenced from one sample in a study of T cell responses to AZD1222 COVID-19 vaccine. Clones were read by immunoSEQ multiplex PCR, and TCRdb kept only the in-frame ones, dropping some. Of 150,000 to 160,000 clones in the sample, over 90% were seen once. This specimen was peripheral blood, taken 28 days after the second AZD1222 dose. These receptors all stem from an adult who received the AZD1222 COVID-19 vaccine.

CDR3 coding DNA: TGCGCCAGCAGCTTGGAAGGTCAGGTTATGGGAGAGACCCAGTACTTC. Protein sequence: CASSLEGQVMGETQYF. The rearrangement joins TRBV5-1 to TRBJ2-5, with D unresolved. The CDR3 consists of 16 residues. V lost 0 bases and J lost 4, with 16 bases in between. Germline V lookup: CDR1 SGHRS, CDR2 YFSETQ.

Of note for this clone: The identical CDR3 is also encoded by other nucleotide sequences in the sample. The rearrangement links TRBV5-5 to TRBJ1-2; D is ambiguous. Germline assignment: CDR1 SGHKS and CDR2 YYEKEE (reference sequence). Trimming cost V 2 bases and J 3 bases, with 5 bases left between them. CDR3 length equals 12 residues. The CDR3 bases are TGTGCCAGCAGCTTTCTAGACTATGGCTACACCTTC. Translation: CASSFLDYGYTF.

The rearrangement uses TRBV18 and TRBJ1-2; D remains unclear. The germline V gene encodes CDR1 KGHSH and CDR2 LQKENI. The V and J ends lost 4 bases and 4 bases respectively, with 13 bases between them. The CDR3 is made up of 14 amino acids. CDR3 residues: CASSQPTETYGYTF. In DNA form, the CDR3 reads TGTGCCAGCTCACAGCCTACAGAGACCTATGGCTACACCTTC. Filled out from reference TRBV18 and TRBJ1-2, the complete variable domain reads NAGVMQNPRHLVRRRGQEARLRCSPMKGHSHVYWYRQLPEEGLKFMVYLQKENIIDESGMPKERFSAEFPKEGPSILRIQQVVRGDSAAYFCASSQPTETYGYTFGSGTRLTVV.

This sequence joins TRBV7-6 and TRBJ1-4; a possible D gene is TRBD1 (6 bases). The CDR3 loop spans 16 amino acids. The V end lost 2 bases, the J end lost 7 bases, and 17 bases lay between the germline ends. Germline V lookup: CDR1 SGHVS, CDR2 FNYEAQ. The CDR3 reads CASSLKQQGLGEKLFF. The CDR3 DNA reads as TGTGCCAGCAGCTTAAAGCAACAGGGACTGGGTGAAAAACTGTTTTTT.

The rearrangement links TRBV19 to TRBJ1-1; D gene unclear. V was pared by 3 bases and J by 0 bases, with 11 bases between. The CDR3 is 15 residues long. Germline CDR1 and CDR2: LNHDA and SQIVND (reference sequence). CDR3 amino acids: CASSISGSLNTEAFF. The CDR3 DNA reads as TGTGCCAGTAGTATCTCGGGCAGCCTGAACACTGAAGCTTTCTTT.

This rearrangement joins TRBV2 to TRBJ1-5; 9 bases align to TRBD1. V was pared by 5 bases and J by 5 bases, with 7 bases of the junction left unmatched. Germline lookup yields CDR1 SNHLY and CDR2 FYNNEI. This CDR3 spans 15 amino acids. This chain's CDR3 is CASSRRDRVDQPQHF. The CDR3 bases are TGTGCCAGCAGTCGTCGGGACAGGGTGGATCAGCCCCAGCATTTT.

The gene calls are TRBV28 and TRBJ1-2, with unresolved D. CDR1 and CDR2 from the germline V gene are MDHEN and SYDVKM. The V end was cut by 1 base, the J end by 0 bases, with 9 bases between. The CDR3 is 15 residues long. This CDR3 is CASSLSAPSNYGYTF. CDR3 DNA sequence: TGTGCCAGCAGTTTATCTGCCCCATCTAACTATGGCTACACCTTC.

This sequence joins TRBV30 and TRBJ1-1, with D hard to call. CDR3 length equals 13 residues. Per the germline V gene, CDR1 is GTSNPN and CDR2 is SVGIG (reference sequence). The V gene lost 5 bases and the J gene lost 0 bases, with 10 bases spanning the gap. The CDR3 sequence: CAWRQRMNTEAFF. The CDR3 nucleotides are TGTGCCTGGCGCCAGCGGATGAACACTGAAGCTTTCTTT.

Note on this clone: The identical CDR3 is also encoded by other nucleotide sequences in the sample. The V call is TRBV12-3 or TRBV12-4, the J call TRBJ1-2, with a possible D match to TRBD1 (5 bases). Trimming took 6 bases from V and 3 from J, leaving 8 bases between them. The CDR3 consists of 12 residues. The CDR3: CASSPGYYGYTF. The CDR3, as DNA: TGTGCCAGCAGCCCAGGGTACTATGGCTACACCTTC.

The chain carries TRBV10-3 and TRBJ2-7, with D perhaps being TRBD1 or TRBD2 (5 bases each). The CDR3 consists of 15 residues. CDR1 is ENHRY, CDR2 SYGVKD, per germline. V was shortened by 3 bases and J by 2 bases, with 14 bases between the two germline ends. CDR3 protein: CAISDLGGRAYEQYF. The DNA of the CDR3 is TGTGCCATCAGTGATCTCGGAGGCAGGGCCTACGAGCAGTACTTC.

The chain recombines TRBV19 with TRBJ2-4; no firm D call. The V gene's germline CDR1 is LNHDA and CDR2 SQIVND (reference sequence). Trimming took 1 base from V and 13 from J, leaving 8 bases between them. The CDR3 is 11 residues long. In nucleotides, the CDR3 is TGTGCCAGTAGTATAGGCCCAGAACAGTACTTC. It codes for CASSIGPEQYF.

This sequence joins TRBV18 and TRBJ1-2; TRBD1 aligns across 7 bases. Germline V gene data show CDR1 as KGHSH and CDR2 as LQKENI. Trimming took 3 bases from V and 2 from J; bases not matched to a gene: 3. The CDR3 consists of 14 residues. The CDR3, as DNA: TGTGCCAGCTCACCCGGGACAGAGAACTATGGCTACACCTTC. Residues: CASSPGTENYGYTF.

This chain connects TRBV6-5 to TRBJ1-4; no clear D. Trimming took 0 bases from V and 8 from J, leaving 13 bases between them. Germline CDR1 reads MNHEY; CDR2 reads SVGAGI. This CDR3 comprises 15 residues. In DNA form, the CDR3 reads TGTGCCAGCAGTTACTCGAATTGGGTTGGAGAAAAACTGTTTTTT. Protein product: CASSYSNWVGEKLFF.

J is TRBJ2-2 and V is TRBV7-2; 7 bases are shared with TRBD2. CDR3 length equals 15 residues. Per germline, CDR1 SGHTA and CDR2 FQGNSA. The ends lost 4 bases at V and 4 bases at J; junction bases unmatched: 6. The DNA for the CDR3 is TGTGCCAGCAGCTGGGAACCTAGCGGCACCGGGGAGCTGTTTTTT. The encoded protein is CASSWEPSGTGELFF.

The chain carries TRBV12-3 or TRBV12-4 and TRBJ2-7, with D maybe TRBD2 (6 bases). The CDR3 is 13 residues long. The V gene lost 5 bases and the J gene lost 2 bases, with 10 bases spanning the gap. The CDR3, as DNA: TGTGCCAGCAGTAAGGGACTTACCTACGAGCAGTACTTC. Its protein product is CASSKGLTYEQYF.

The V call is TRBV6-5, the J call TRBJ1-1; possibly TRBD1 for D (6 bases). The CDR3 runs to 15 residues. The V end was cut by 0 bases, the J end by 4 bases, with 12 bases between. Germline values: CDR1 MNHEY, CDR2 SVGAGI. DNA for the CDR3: TGTGCCAGCAGTTACTCGCCGGGGGCCGGCACTGAAGCTTTCTTT. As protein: CASSYSPGAGTEAFF.

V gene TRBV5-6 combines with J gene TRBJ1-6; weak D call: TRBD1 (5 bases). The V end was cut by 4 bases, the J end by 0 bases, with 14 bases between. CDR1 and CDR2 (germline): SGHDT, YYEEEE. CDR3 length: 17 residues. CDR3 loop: CASSRGDRNSYNSPLHF. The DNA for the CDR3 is TGTGCCAGCAGCCGTGGGGACCGAAACTCCTATAATTCACCCCTCCACTTT.